This section outlines one TCR beta chain sequence together with its context. The data were obtained in a study of blood T cell repertoires in COVID-19. Study details: Nucleic acid was either cDNA or gDNA, and it came from T cells, B-cell-depleted T cells, or PBMCs.

Germline V gene lookup returns CDR1 LNHDA and CDR2 SQIVND (reference sequence). V dropped 4 bases and J dropped 4; count of bases not matched to a gene: 9. The CDR3 spans 15 residues. As processed by the authors: Researchers report that nucleated cell counts were estimated from reference gene primer amplification. Here immunoSEQ multiplex PCR was the method, and the copy in TCRdb shows in-frame clones only, minus some. The DNA gave D and trimming, while V, J and clone size come from that table. The sample holds more than 110,000 clones, about 80% seen once. The V and J genes are TRBV19 and TRBJ1-1; 7 bases are shared with TRBD1. The sequence came from a human donor in a cohort sampled during active COVID-19. Sequences were obtained from peripheral blood. The CDR3 sequence: CASSRKGTVFTEAFF. As DNA, the CDR3 is TGTGCCAGTAGTAGGAAGGGGACAGTGTTCACTGAAGCTTTCTTT.